Shown below are 20 T cell receptor beta chains from a single sample sequenced in a study of T cells in Graves' hyperthyroidism and ophthalmopathy. The TCR beta CDR3 regions underwent amplification using RNA transcripts as the source. The HTBI set primed first-round TCR CDR3 RT-PCR. TCRdb used MiXCR to reprocess the multiplex PCR reads, holding one entry per CDR3 protein. The sample holds a few hundred thousand distinct CDR3 sequences, about 15% seen once. Sequences were obtained from blood. Every receptor here comes from a woman aged 30 to 39 with Graves' hyperthyroidism.

This clonotype was detected many times. The rearrangement joins TRBV3-1 to TRBJ1-2; TRBD1 matches 8 bases. The CDR3 runs 15 residues. J was trimmed by 8 bases and V by 0 bases; bases with no gene match: 8. Germline-derived CDR1 and CDR2 are LGHDT and YNNKEL (reference sequence). CDR3 nucleotide sequence: TGTGCCAGCAGCCAAGAGACAGTCAGGGGGCAAGGCTACACCTTC. Translation: CASSQETVRGQGYTF.

This chain connects TRBV27 to TRBJ2-7, with D possibly TRBD2 on 6 matching bases. V shed 3 bases and J shed 0 bases, with 18 bases lying between them. The CDR3 has 17 residues. Germline V gene data show CDR1 as MNHEY and CDR2 as SMNVEV (reference sequence). The CDR3, as DNA: TGTGCCAGCAGTTTGGGGGGAGGTGGGGGTCCCTCCTACGAGCAGTACTTC. Protein: CASSLGGGGGPSYEQYF.

This clonotype was counted at least ten times. The V and J genes are TRBV7-3 and TRBJ2-7; 7 positions agree with TRBD1. The CDR3 extends over 15 amino acids. The germline V gene encodes CDR1 SGHTA and CDR2 FQGTGA. V dropped 5 bases and J dropped 5; count of bases not matched to a gene: 12. This chain's CDR3 is CASSPGTAIGDEQYF. The CDR3 DNA sequence: TGTGCCAGCAGCCCCGGGACAGCGATCGGCGACGAGCAGTACTTC.

This clonotype showed up many times. This chain links TRBV6-1 with TRBJ2-7, with D possibly being TRBD1 (6 bases). Per germline, CDR1 MNHNS and CDR2 SASEGT. The length of the CDR3 is 14 residues. V was trimmed by 2 bases and J by 1 base, leaving 9 bases between them. The CDR3 protein is CASSEIRGSYEQYF. The CDR3 DNA reads as TGTGCCAGCAGTGAAATCAGGGGTTCCTACGAGCAGTACTTC.

The CDR3 region is CASSPGLLENIQYF. DNA for the CDR3: TGTGCCAGCAGCCCCGGCCTACTTGAGAACATTCAGTACTTC. The chain combines TRBV9 with TRBJ2-4; no clear D gene. CDR1 and CDR2 from the germline V gene are SGDLS and YYNGEE. Deletions cut 4 bases from V and 7 bases from J, with 15 bases between. The CDR3 loop spans 14 amino acids.

The sample holds many counts of this clonotype. The chain carries TRBV5-1 and TRBJ2-7, with 9 bases aligning to TRBD1. There are 17 residues in the CDR3. Germline V gene sequence: CDR1 SGHRS, CDR2 YFSETQ. Losses at the gene ends were 0 bases for V and 2 bases for J; bases not matched to a gene: 9. CDR3 coding DNA: TGCGCCAGCAGCTTGGTTCCCCCGGGACAGGGAGCCTACGAGCAGTACTTC. This sequence encodes CASSLVPPGQGAYEQYF.

This clonotype came up many times. This chain uses TRBV10-3 with TRBJ2-3, with D possibly being TRBD2 (6 bases). The CDR3 is 15 amino acids. Trimming shortened V by 2 bases and J by 0 bases, and 9 bases separated the two germline ends. Germline values: CDR1 ENHRY, CDR2 SYGVKD. In DNA, the CDR3 is TGTGCCATCAGTGAGATGGGGGGAAGCACAGATACGCAGTATTTT. Amino acids: CAISEMGGSTDTQYF.

V gene TRBV7-8 combines with J gene TRBJ2-5; 11 bases line up with TRBD2. The germline gives CDR1 SGHVS, CDR2 FQNEAQ. With 5 bases clipped from V and 0 bases from J, the junction kept 2 bases outside the gene matches. The CDR3 extends over 15 amino acids. The CDR3 nucleotides are TGTGCCAGCAGCGTACTAGCGGGAGACCAAGAGACCCAGTACTTC. Amino acids: CASSVLAGDQETQYF.

Many counts were recorded for this clonotype. V and J are TRBV5-1 and TRBJ2-1; possible D gene TRBD1, 6 bases. There are 14 residues in the CDR3. V was trimmed by 3 bases and J by 6 bases, leaving 13 bases between them. CDR1 is SGHRS and CDR2 is YFSETQ in the germline V gene. The CDR3 sequence: CASSSKDSFNEQFF. The CDR3 DNA reads TGCGCCAGCAGCTCAAAGGACAGTTTCAATGAGCAGTTCTTC.

As to this clonotype: The junction departs from germline at one end; a sequencing error may be responsible. The chain has TRBV12-3 or TRBV12-4 and TRBJ2-3, with D maybe TRBD2 (5 bases). The CDR3 is made up of 14 amino acids. The DNA of the CDR3 is TGTGCCACCAGTGTTCGCGGGAGCACAGATACGCAGTATTTT. It encodes CATSVRGSTDTQYF.

This clonotype was observed at least ten times. The chain couples TRBV18 to TRBJ2-7, with 7 bases identical to TRBD1. Trimming took 0 bases from V and 3 from J; bases not matched to a gene: 5. Looked up from germline, CDR1 is KGHSH and CDR2 is LQKENI. The CDR3 totals 15 residues. This CDR3 reads CASSPPDRTDYEQYF. CDR3 in DNA: TGTGCCAGCTCACCACCGGACAGGACCGACTACGAGCAGTACTTC. Based on the CDR3 plus reference TRBV18 and TRBJ2-7, the full variable domain is NAGVMQNPRHLVRRRGQEARLRCSPMKGHSHVYWYRQLPEEGLKFMVYLQKENIIDESGMPKERFSAEFPKEGPSILRIQQVVRGDSAAYFCASSPPDRTDYEQYFGPGTRLTVT.

The genes are TRBV7-2 and TRBJ2-1; TRBD2 aligns across 7 bases. Losses at the gene ends were 6 bases for V and 5 bases for J; bases not matched to a gene: 7. This CDR3 region has 14 residues. The germline V gene encodes CDR1 SGHTA and CDR2 FQGNSA. CDR3 coding DNA: TGTGCCAGCAGAAGCGGGGAGCGGAACAATGAGCAGTTCTTC. This encodes CASRSGERNNEQFF.

This clonotype showed up just a few times. The V gene is TRBV7-2, the J gene TRBJ1-2; no definite D call. The CDR3 contains 14 residues. The V and J ends lost 1 base and 4 bases respectively, with 10 bases between them. Germline V gene lookup returns CDR1 SGHTA and CDR2 FQGNSA. CDR3 protein: CASSLVSALYGYTF. Written as DNA, the CDR3 is TGTGCCAGCAGCTTAGTCTCAGCGCTCTATGGCTACACCTTC. The variable domain in full, with the rest retrieved from reference TRBV7-2 and TRBJ1-2, is GAGVSQSPSNKVTEKGKDVELRCDPISGHTALYWYRQSLGQGLEFLIYFQGNSAPDKSGLPSDRFSAERTGGSVSTLTIQRTQQEDSAVYLCASSLVSALYGYTFGSGTRLTVV.

The table lists this clonotype with many counts. The chain links TRBV20-1 to TRBJ1-5, with unresolved D. Per germline, CDR1 DFQATT and CDR2 SNEGSKA (reference sequence). This CDR3 has 13 amino acids. Trimming shortened V by 3 bases and J by 2 bases, and 8 bases separated the two germline ends. This CDR3 is CSARSPGNQPQHF. CDR3 nucleotide sequence: TGCAGTGCTAGGTCTCCAGGCAATCAGCCCCAGCATTTT.

This chain links TRBV15 with TRBJ1-6; D uncertain. This CDR3 comprises 14 residues. V shed 5 bases and J shed 8 bases, with 13 bases lying between them. Germline V gene sequence: CDR1 LNHNV, CDR2 YYDKDF (reference sequence). The CDR3 loop reads CATSLTVGYSPLHF. Written as DNA, the CDR3 is TGTGCCACCAGCCTCACCGTAGGGTATTCACCCCTCCACTTT.

In this sample, this clonotype turned up many times. The gene calls are TRBV29-1 and TRBJ2-3, with D possibly TRBD2 on 6 matching bases. Trimming cost V 2 bases and J 5 bases, with 17 bases left between them. The CDR3 is 15 residues long. Germline V gene data show CDR1 as SQVTM and CDR2 as ANQGSEA. The CDR3 spells CSVERRGVPVDTQYF. CDR3 nucleotide sequence: TGCAGCGTTGAAAGGCGCGGGGTCCCCGTAGATACGCAGTATTTT.

This rearrangement joins TRBV28 to TRBJ1-3; possible D gene TRBD1, 5 bases. CDR1 is MDHEN, CDR2 SYDVKM, per germline. Trimming left V 8 bases short and J 0 bases short, with 23 bases between. The CDR3 is 18 residues long. CDR3 sequence reads: CASGSTAPGGPSGNTIYF. The DNA for the CDR3 is TGTGCCAGCGGTTCGACAGCGCCCGGAGGGCCCTCTGGAAACACCATATATTTT.

This clonotype has at least ten counts. The gene calls are TRBV10-3 and TRBJ1-1; perhaps TRBD1 as D (5 bases). Germline CDR1 ENHRY, CDR2 SYGVKD. The CDR3 sequence is 16 residues long. V was clipped by 6 bases and J by 2 bases, with 19 bases between them. In nucleotides, the CDR3 is TGTGCCATCAGCCTCCTTGGGGACGCTCTTAACACTGAAGCTTTCTTT. Translating gives CAISLLGDALNTEAFF.

This clonotype was counted at least ten times. This chain links TRBV5-1 with TRBJ2-1, with 7 nucleotides matching TRBD1. The CDR3 covers 16 residues. V lost 1 base and J lost 0; bases outside the gene matches: 4. Germline assignment: CDR1 SGHRS and CDR2 YFSETQ. The CDR3: CASSLTGASSYNEQFF. The CDR3 nucleotides are TGCGCCAGCAGCTTGACAGGGGCGAGCTCCTACAATGAGCAGTTCTTC.

This clonotype showed up many times. V gene TRBV3-1 combines with J gene TRBJ2-1; 7 nucleotides align to TRBD2. V trimming: 0 bases; J trimming: 3 bases; junction bases outside the gene matches: 2. Germline values: CDR1 LGHDT, CDR2 YNNKEL (reference sequence). CDR3 length equals 15 residues. The CDR3 nucleotides read TGTGCCAGCAGCCAAGACGGGGGGATCTACAATGAGCAGTTCTTC. Encoded protein: CASSQDGGIYNEQFF.